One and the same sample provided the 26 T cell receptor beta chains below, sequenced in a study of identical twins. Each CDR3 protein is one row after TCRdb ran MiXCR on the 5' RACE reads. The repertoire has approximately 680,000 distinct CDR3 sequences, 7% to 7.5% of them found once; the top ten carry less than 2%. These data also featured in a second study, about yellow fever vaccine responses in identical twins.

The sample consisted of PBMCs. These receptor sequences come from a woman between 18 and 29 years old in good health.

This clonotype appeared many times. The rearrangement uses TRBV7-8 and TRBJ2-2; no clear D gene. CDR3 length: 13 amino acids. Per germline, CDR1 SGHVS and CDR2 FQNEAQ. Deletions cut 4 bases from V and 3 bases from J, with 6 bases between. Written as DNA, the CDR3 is TGTGCCAGCAGCTCCTTACACACCGGGGAGCTGTTTTTT. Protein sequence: CASSSLHTGELFF.

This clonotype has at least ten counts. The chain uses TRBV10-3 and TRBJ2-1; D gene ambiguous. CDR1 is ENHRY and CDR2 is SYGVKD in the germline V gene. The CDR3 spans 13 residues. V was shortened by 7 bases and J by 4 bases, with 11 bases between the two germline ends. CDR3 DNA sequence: TGTGCCATCAACCAGGACCCGTACAATGAGCAGTTCTTC. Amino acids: CAINQDPYNEQFF.

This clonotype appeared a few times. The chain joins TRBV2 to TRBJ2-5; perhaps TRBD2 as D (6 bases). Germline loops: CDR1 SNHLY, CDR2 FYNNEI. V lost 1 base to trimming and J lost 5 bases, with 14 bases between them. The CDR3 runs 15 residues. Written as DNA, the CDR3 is TGTGCCAGCAGTGAAGACCCGGGACTGCCGGAGACCCAGTACTTC. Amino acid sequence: CASSEDPGLPETQYF.

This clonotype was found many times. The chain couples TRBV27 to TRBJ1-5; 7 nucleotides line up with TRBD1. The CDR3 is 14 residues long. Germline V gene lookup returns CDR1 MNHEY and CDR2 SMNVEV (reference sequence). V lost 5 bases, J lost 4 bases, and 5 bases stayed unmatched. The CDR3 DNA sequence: TGTGCCAGCAGTGTGGGACAGCGAAATCAGCCCCAGCATTTT. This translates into CASSVGQRNQPQHF.

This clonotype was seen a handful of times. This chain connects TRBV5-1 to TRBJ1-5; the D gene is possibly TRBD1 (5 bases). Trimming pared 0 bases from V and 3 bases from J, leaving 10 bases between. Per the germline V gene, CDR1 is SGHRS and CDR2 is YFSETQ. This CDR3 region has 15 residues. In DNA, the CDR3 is TGCGCCAGCAGCTTGGATCCGGGACCCAATCAGCCCCAGCATTTT. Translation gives CASSLDPGPNQPQHF.

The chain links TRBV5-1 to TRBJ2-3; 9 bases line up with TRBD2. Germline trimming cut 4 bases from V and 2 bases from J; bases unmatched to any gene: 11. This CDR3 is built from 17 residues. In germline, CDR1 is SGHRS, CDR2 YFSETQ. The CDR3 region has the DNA TGCGCCAGCAGCCTACCCCCGACTAGCGGAACCACAGATACGCAGTATTTT. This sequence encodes CASSLPPTSGTTDTQYF.

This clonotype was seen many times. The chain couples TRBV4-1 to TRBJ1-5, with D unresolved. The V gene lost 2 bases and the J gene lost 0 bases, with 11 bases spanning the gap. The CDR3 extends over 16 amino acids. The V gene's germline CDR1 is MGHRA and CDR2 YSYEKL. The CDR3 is CASSQRGAGSNQPQHF. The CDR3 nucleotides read TGCGCCAGCAGCCAACGTGGAGCCGGTAGCAATCAGCCCCAGCATTTT.

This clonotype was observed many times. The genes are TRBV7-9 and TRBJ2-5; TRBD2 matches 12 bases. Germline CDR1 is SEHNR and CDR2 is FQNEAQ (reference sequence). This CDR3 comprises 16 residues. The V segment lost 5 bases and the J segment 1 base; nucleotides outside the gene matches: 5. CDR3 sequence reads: CASSLLAGGSQETQYF. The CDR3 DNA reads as TGTGCCAGCAGCCTCCTAGCGGGGGGGAGCCAAGAGACCCAGTACTTC. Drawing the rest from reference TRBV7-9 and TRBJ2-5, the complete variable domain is DTGVSQNPRHKITKRGQNVTFRCDPISEHNRLYWYRQTLGQGPEFLTYFQNEAQLEKSRLLSDRFSAERPKGSFSTLEIQRTEQGDSAMYLCASSLLAGGSQETQYFGPGTRLLVL.

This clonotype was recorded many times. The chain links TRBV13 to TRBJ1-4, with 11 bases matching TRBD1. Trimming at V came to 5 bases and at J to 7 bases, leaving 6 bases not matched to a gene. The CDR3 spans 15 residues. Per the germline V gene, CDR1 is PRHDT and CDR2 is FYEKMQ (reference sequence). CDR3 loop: CASSRGTGGLEKLFF. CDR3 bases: TGTGCCAGCAGCAGAGGGACAGGGGGACTTGAAAAACTGTTTTTT. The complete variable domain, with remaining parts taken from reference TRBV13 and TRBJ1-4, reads AAGVIQSPRHLIKEKRETATLKCYPIPRHDTVYWYQQGPGQDPQFLISFYEKMQSDKGSIPDRFSAQQFSDYHSELNMSSLELGDSALYFCASSRGTGGLEKLFFGSGTQLSVL.

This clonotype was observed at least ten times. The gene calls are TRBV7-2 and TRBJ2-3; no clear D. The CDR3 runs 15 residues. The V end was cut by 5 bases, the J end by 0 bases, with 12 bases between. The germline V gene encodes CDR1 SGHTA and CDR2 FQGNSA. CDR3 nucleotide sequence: TGTGCCAGCAGCAGCCAAGGTCAGAGCACAGATACGCAGTATTTT. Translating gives CASSSQGQSTDTQYF. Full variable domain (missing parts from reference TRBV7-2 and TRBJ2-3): GAGVSQSPSNKVTEKGKDVELRCDPISGHTALYWYRQSLGQGLEFLIYFQGNSAPDKSGLPSDRFSAERTGGSVSTLTIQRTQQEDSAVYLCASSSQGQSTDTQYFGPGTRLTVL.

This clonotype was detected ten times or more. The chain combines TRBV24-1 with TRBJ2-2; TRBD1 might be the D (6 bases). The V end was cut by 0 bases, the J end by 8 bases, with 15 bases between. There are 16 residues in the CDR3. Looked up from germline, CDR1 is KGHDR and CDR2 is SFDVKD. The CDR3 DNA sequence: TGTGCCACCAGTGATTTGAGCCCCTTGGGGACAGGGGAGCTGTTTTTT. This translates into CATSDLSPLGTGELFF.

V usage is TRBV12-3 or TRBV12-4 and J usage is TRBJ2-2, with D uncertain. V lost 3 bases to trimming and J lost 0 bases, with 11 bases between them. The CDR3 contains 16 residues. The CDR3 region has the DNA TGTGCCAGCAGTTTTGGATATAAATCGAACACCGGGGAGCTGTTTTTT. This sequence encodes CASSFGYKSNTGELFF.

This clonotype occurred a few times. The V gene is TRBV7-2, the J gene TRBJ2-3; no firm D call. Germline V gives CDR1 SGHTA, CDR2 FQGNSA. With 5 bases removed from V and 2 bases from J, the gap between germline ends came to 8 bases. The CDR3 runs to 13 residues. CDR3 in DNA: TGTGCCAGCAGCCCCGCCGCCACAGATACGCAGTATTTT. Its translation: CASSPAATDTQYF.

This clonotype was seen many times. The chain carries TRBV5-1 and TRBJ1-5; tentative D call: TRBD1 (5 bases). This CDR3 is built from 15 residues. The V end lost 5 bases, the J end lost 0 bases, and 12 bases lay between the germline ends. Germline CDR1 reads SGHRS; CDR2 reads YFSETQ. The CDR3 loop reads CASRGDPYSNQPQHF. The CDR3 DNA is TGCGCCAGCAGAGGGGACCCTTATAGCAATCAGCCCCAGCATTTT.

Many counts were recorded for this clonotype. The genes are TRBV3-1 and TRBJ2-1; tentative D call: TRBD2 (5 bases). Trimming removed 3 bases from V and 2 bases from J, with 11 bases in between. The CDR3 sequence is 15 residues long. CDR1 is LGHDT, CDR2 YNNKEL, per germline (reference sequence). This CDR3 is CASSQGVATYNEQFF. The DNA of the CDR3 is TGTGCCAGCAGCCAGGGAGTCGCGACCTACAATGAGCAGTTCTTC.

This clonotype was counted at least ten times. The CDR3 loop is CASSNRYGETQYF. The CDR3 region has the DNA TGTGCCAGCAGTAACCGCTATGGAGAGACCCAGTACTTC. This chain connects TRBV28 to TRBJ2-5, with unresolved D. V lost 5 bases to trimming and J lost 4 bases, with 11 bases between them. The CDR3 runs to 13 residues. The germline CDR1 and CDR2 sequences are MDHEN and SYDVKM. Looking up the rest from reference TRBV28 and TRBJ2-5 gives the full variable domain: DVKVTQSSRYLVKRTGEKVFLECVQDMDHENMFWYRQDPGLGLRLIYFSYDVKMKEKGDIPEGYSVSREKKERFSLILESASTNQTSMYLCASSNRYGETQYFGPGTRLLVL.

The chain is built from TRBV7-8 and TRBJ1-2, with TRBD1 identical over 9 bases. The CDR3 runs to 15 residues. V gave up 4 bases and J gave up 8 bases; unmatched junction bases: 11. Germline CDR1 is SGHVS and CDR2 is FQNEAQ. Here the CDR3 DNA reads TGTGCCAGCAGCTCAAGTGCCGGGACAGGGACGGGCTACACCTTC. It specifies CASSSSAGTGTGYTF.

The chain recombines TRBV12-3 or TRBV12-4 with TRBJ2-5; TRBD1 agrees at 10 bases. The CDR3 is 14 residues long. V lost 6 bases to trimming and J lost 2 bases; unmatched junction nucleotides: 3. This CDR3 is CASRPGQGQETQYF. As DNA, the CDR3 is TGTGCCAGCAGGCCGGGACAGGGGCAAGAGACCCAGTACTTC.

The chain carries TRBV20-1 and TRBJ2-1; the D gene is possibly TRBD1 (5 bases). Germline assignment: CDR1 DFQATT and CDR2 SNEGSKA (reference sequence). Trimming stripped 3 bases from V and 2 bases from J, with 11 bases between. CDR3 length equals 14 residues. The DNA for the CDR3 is TGCAGTGCTAGTGCAGGGCCCACCTACAATGAGCAGTTCTTC. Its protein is CSASAGPTYNEQFF.

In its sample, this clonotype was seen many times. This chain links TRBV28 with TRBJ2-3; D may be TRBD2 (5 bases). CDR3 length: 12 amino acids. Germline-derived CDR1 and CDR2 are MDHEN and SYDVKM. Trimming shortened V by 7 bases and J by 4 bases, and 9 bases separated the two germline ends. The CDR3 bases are TGTGCCAGCACCCGGGATTCAGATACGCAGTATTTT. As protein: CASTRDSDTQYF.

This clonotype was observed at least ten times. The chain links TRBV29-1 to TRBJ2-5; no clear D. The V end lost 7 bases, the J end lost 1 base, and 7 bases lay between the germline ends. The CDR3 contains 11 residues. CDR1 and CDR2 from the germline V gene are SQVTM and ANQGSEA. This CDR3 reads CSGGTQETQYF. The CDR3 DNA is TGCAGCGGGGGAACCCAAGAGACCCAGTACTTC.

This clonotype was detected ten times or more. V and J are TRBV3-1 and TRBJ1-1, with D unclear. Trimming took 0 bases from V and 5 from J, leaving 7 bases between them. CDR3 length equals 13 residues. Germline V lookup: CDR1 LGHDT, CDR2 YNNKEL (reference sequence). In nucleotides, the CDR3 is TGTGCCAGCAGCCAAGAGGTATGGACTGAAGCTTTCTTT. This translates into CASSQEVWTEAFF.

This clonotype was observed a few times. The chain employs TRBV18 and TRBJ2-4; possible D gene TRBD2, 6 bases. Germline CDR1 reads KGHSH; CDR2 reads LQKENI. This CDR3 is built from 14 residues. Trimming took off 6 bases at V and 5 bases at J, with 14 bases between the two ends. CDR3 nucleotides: TGTGCCAGCTCGGGGGACTCGACAGAAAACATTCAGTACTTC. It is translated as CASSGDSTENIQYF.

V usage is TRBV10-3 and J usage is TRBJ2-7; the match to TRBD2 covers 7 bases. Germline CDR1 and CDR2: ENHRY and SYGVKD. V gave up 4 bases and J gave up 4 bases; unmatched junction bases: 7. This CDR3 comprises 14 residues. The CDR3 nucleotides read TGTGCCATCAGTGTGGGGCTAGCGGATTACGAGCAGTACTTC. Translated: CAISVGLADYEQYF.

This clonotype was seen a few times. The CDR3 region is CASSIAGTSGYNEQFF. CDR3 nucleotides: TGTGCCAGCAGCATTGCCGGGACTAGCGGTTACAATGAGCAGTTCTTC. The chain employs TRBV12-3 or TRBV12-4 and TRBJ2-1; TRBD2 agrees at 11 bases. V was clipped by 6 bases and J by 4 bases; unmatched bases: 8. CDR3 length equals 16 residues.

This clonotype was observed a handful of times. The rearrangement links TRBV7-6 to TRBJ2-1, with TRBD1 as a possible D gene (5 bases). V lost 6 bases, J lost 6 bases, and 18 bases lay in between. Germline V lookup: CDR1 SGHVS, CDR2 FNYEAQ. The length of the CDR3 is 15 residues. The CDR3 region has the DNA TGTGCCAGCAGTACCAGGGTTGCGGCGCCCAATGAGCAGTTCTTC. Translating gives CASSTRVAAPNEQFF. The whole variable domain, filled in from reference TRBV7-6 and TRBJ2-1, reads GAGVSQSPRYKVTKRGQDVALRCDPISGHVSLYWYRQALGQGPEFLTYFNYEAQQDKSGLPNDRFSAERPEGSISTLTIQRTEQRDSAMYRCASSTRVAAPNEQFFGPGTRLTVL.